A selection of T cell receptor beta chains follows, all from one sample in a study of tumor-infiltrating lymphocytes in primary liver carcinoma. TCRdb ran MiXCR on the multiplex PCR reads and lists one entry per CDR3 protein. The sample has about 320,000 distinct CDR3 sequences; almost 60% are singletons. Sequences were obtained from peripheral blood. The receptors here all came from a woman aged 25-40 years with primary liver carcinoma and hepatitis B virus infection. The CDR3 runs from the conserved cysteine through the conserved F or W. The order of the fields is clone size, J gene, CDR3 length, D gene, V gene, CDR3 DNA, CDR3 protein. A D gene is named only where the DNA matches it firmly. Clone size is not always given. Where it is, it says once, few, many or a class for expanded clones.

size: many; J: TRBJ2-2; length: 13; D: NA; V: TRBV12-3/TRBV12-4; DNA: TGTGCCAGCAGTCGGGACCGAGGCGGGGAGCTGTTTTTT; CDR3: CASSRDRGGELFF
size: few; J: TRBJ2-5; length: 13; D: NA; V: TRBV7-3; DNA: TGTGCCAGCAGCTTAACCCGTGAGGAGACCCAGTACTTC; CDR3: CASSLTREETQYF
size: NA; J: TRBJ2-1; length: 13; D: NA; V: TRBV7-8; DNA: TGTGCCAGCAGCTTAGACGGGATTGGTGAGCAGTTCTTC; CDR3: CASSLDGIGEQFF
size: few; J: TRBJ2-7; length: 15; D: NA; V: TRBV6-1; DNA: TGTGCCAGCAGTGAAGGAGGGACACGCATATACGAGCAGTACTTC; CDR3: CASSEGGTRIYEQYF
size: NA; J: TRBJ2-6; length: 17; D: TRBD1; V: TRBV12-3/TRBV12-4; DNA: TGTGCCAGCCAGGGGGGACAGGTGGCGTTTGGGGCCAACGTCCTGACTTTC; CDR3: CASQGGQVAFGANVLTF
size: NA; J: TRBJ1-1; length: 15; D: NA; V: TRBV11-2; DNA: TGTGCCGGCAGCTTAGAGGCCGGGGGTCTCGCTGAAGCTTTCTTT; CDR3: CAGSLEAGGLAEAFF
size: NA; J: TRBJ2-7; length: 14; D: TRBD1; V: TRBV5-6; DNA: TGTGCCAGCAGCGTCGGGACAGGGGGCTGGGAGCAGTACTTC; CDR3: CASSVGTGGWEQYF
size: few; J: TRBJ1-6; length: 15; D: TRBD1; V: TRBV6-2/TRBV6-3; DNA: TGTGCCAGCAGTTACGGAGGACAGGGGGCCTCACCCCTCCACTTT; CDR3: CASSYGGQGASPLHF
size: NA; J: TRBJ2-3; length: 16; D: NA; V: TRBV13; DNA: TGTGCCAGCAGCGTCCCGGGACTTAAATACACAGATACGCAGTATTTT; CDR3: CASSVPGLKYTDTQYF
size: NA; J: TRBJ1-5; length: 13; D: NA; V: TRBV11-2; DNA: TGTGCCAGCAGCTCAGATATAAGGCAACTCCAGCATTTT; CDR3: CASSSDIRQLQHF
size: NA; J: TRBJ2-3; length: 11; D: NA; V: TRBV11-2; DNA: TGTGCCAACAGCCTTGGGGATATGCAGTATTTT; CDR3: CANSLGDMQYF
size: NA; J: TRBJ2-5; length: 15; D: NA; V: TRBV4-1; DNA: TGCGCCAGCAGCCAAGGAATGGGTGCCTTAGAGACCCAGTACTTC; CDR3: CASSQGMGALETQYF
size: NA; J: TRBJ2-3; length: 17; D: TRBD2; V: TRBV4-1; DNA: TGCGCCAGCAGCCAATTGGGCCGGGCGGGAGGGACAGATACGCAGTATTTT; CDR3: CASSQLGRAGGTDTQYF
size: NA; J: TRBJ1-1; length: 18; D: TRBD1; V: TRBV6-1; DNA: TGTGCCAGCAGCGCACCCGGGACAGGGAGGGGAGTGAACACTGAAGCTTTCTTT; CDR3: CASSAPGTGRGVNTEAFF
size: few; J: TRBJ1-4; length: 16; D: NA; V: TRBV4-1; DNA: TGCGCCAGCAGCCAAGTCGGAGGCGCCGATAATGAAAAGCTGTTTTTT; CDR3: CASSQVGGADNEKLFF
size: many; J: TRBJ2-7; length: 15; D: NA; V: TRBV11-2; DNA: TGTGCCAGCAGCTTAGATCAAGGGCCCACATCCGAGCAGTACTTC; CDR3: CASSLDQGPTSEQYF
size: NA; J: TRBJ2-1; length: 13; D: NA; V: TRBV6-6; DNA: TGTGCCAGCGGGATACCCTCGGACAATGAGCACTTCTTC; CDR3: CASGIPSDNEHFF
size: few; J: TRBJ1-2; length: 14; D: NA; V: TRBV6-1; DNA: TGTGCCAGCCAGGAAAGAGGCAGAAGAGATGGCTACACCTTC; CDR3: CASQERGRRDGYTF
size: NA; J: TRBJ2-7; length: 14; D: NA; V: TRBV6-6; DNA: TGTGCCAGCAGTTGCAATCCGGGGGACGGCGAGCAGTACTTC; CDR3: CASSCNPGDGEQYF
size: NA; J: TRBJ2-1; length: 17; D: NA; V: TRBV5-4; DNA: TGTGCCAGCAGCTTATTGGGGCGGGGTTTGTCTTACAATGAGCACTTCTTC; CDR3: CASSLLGRGLSYNEHFF
size: NA; J: TRBJ2-5; length: 14; D: NA; V: TRBV12-3/TRBV12-4; DNA: TGTGCCAGCGTCCCGGGGCGCCGACAAGAGACCCAGTACTTC; CDR3: CASVPGRRQETQYF
size: NA; J: TRBJ1-5; length: 17; D: TRBD1; V: TRBV4-1; DNA: TGCGCCAGCAGCCAAGGGCGGACAGGGGGCAGCAATCAGCCCCAGCATTTT; CDR3: CASSQGRTGGSNQPQHF
size: few; J: TRBJ2-2; length: 18; D: TRBD2; V: TRBV12-3/TRBV12-4; DNA: TGTGCCAGCAGTTTCCTAGCGGGAGAACTTAAAAACACCGGGGAGCTGTTTTTT; CDR3: CASSFLAGELKNTGELFF
size: many; J: TRBJ2-3; length: 13; D: NA; V: TRBV29-1; DNA: TGCAGCGTTGCAGGAGGGTACACAGATACGCAGTATTTT; CDR3: CSVAGGYTDTQYF
size: NA; J: TRBJ2-1; length: 16; D: NA; V: TRBV29-1; DNA: TGCAGCGTTGACTTCCTTCAAGGGAACTCCTACAATGAGCAGTTCTTC; CDR3: CSVDFLQGNSYNEQFF
size: many; J: TRBJ2-1; length: 14; D: TRBD1; V: TRBV6-2/TRBV6-3; DNA: TGTGCCAGCAGAGGACAGGGGGCTTACAATGAGCAGTTCTTC; CDR3: CASRGQGAYNEQFF
size: NA; J: TRBJ2-1; length: 18; D: TRBD2; V: TRBV6-8; DNA: TGTGCCAGCGGAATACGGGACTACACATTGAGCTCCTATAATGAGCAGTTCTTC; CDR3: CASGIRDYTLSSYNEQFF
size: NA; J: TRBJ1-1; length: 17; D: TRBD1; V: TRBV11-2; DNA: TGTGCCAGCAGCTTATGGATAGGGGGCATAGTGAACACTGAAGCTTTCTTT; CDR3: CASSLWIGGIVNTEAFF
size: once; J: TRBJ1-3; length: 13; D: NA; V: TRBV30; DNA: TGTGCCTGGAGTGTGTGGGCTGGAAACACCATATATTTT; CDR3: CAWSVWAGNTIYF
size: NA; J: TRBJ2-7; length: 16; D: TRBD1; V: TRBV11-1; DNA: TGTGCCAGCAGCCTCCCCAACACAGGACAGGTCTACGAACAGTACTTC; CDR3: CASSLPNTGQVYEQYF
size: NA; J: TRBJ2-7; length: 14; D: NA; V: TRBV6-2/TRBV6-3; DNA: TGTGCCAGCAGTCGAATGACAAGGGGCTACGAGCAGTACTTC; CDR3: CASSRMTRGYEQYF
size: NA; J: TRBJ1-5; length: 13; D: NA; V: TRBV30; DNA: TGTGCCTGGAGTTCGCAGGGAGGGCAGCCCCAGCATTTT; CDR3: CAWSSQGGQPQHF
size: few; J: TRBJ2-2; length: 15; D: NA; V: TRBV6-2/TRBV6-3; DNA: TGTGCCAGCAGTTACGGGAGTGTGAACACCGGGGAGCTGTTTTTT; CDR3: CASSYGSVNTGELFF
size: NA; J: TRBJ2-3; length: 14; D: NA; V: TRBV28; DNA: TGTGCCAGCAGTTTTAGGGAGCAGACAGGTGGTAGGCTTTTT; CDR3: CASSFREQTGGRLF
size: NA; J: TRBJ2-1; length: 15; D: NA; V: TRBV5-1; DNA: TGCGCCAGCAGCTTGAGCCGAACCTCCTACAATGAGCAGTTCTTC; CDR3: CASSLSRTSYNEQFF
size: NA; J: TRBJ2-2; length: 15; D: NA; V: TRBV29-1; DNA: TGTAGCGTTGAGGGAACAGGGACGAGCACCGGGGAGCTGTTTTTT; CDR3: CSVEGTGTSTGELFF
size: NA; J: TRBJ1-5; length: 11; D: TRBD1; V: TRBV28; DNA: TGTGCCATCGAAGGACAGGTCGCCCAGCATTTT; CDR3: CAIEGQVAQHF
size: many; J: TRBJ2-5; length: 15; D: TRBD2; V: TRBV12-3/TRBV12-4; DNA: TGTGCCAGCAGCCCGGGACTAGCGGACCAAGAGACCCAGTACTTC; CDR3: CASSPGLADQETQYF
size: NA; J: TRBJ2-1; length: 13; D: TRBD1; V: TRBV20-1; DNA: TGTAGTGTATCCCGGGACAGGGTGTATGAGCAGTTCTTC; CDR3: CSVSRDRVYEQFF
size: NA; J: TRBJ2-6; length: 17; D: NA; V: TRBV28; DNA: TGTGCCATCAGTTTAAGTGGCCTACGCTTTGGGGCCAACGTCCTGACTTTC; CDR3: CAISLSGLRFGANVLTF
size: few; J: TRBJ2-5; length: 16; D: TRBD2; V: TRBV5-6; DNA: TGTGCCAGCAGCCCTGGGACTAGCGGGAGTGCTGAGACCCAGTACTTC; CDR3: CASSPGTSGSAETQYF
size: NA; J: TRBJ2-5; length: 17; D: TRBD1; V: TRBV4-3; DNA: TGCGCCAGCAGCCAATTTGGGGACAGGGGACTCTACAATGAGCAGTACTTC; CDR3: CASSQFGDRGLYNEQYF
size: NA; J: TRBJ2-4; length: 15; D: NA; V: TRBV4-1; DNA: TGCACCAGCAGCCAAGATCGGTTACCCCAAAACATTCAGTACTTC; CDR3: CTSSQDRLPQNIQYF
size: NA; J: TRBJ2-7; length: 14; D: NA; V: TRBV4-1; DNA: TGCGCCAGCAGCCACGGGGCCCCTGACTACGAGCAGTACTTC; CDR3: CASSHGAPDYEQYF
size: NA; J: TRBJ2-5; length: 15; D: NA; V: TRBV7-9; DNA: TGTGCCAGCAGTTCCAGGGGCTTCCCTCAAGAGACCCAGTACTTC; CDR3: CASSSRGFPQETQYF
size: NA; J: TRBJ2-3; length: 16; D: TRBD2; V: TRBV13; DNA: TGTGCCAGCAGCGATTCCACTAGCGCCCGCACAGATACGCACTATTTT; CDR3: CASSDSTSARTDTHYF
size: once; J: TRBJ2-3; length: 14; D: NA; V: TRBV6-2/TRBV6-3; DNA: TGTGCCGGCAGTTACTCGGGACTGACAGATATGCAGTATTTT; CDR3: CAGSYSGLTDMQYF
size: NA; J: TRBJ1-1; length: 13; D: NA; V: TRBV12-3/TRBV12-4; DNA: TGTGCCAGCTCCCGAGGGGGAGGAACTGAAGCTTTCTTT; CDR3: CASSRGGGTEAFF
size: many; J: TRBJ2-3; length: 15; D: TRBD1; V: TRBV4-2; DNA: TGTGCCAGCAGCCAAGCGGCAGGGGGAGCAGATACGCAGTATTTT; CDR3: CASSQAAGGADTQYF
size: few; J: TRBJ2-7; length: 10; D: NA; V: TRBV5-3; DNA: TGTGCCAGAAGCTTGAACGAGCAGTACTTC; CDR3: CARSLNEQYF
size: NA; J: TRBJ2-3; length: 15; D: NA; V: TRBV12-2; DNA: TGTGCAAGTCGCTTTATGACCATCCGCACAGATACGCAGTATTTT; CDR3: CASRFMTIRTDTQYF
size: few; J: TRBJ1-5; length: 13; D: NA; V: TRBV6-5; DNA: TGTGCCAGCACCCAGTGGGGTGGGCAGCCCCAGCATTTT; CDR3: CASTQWGGQPQHF
size: few; J: TRBJ2-7; length: 16; D: NA; V: TRBV7-9; DNA: TGTGCCAGCAGCTCCCCCCCGAGCGGGCCCTTCTACGAGCAGTACTTC; CDR3: CASSSPPSGPFYEQYF
size: NA; J: TRBJ2-5; length: 16; D: TRBD2; V: TRBV5-5; DNA: TGTGCCAGCAGCTTCGGGGGGACTAGCGCCCATGAGACCCAGTACTTC; CDR3: CASSFGGTSAHETQYF
size: once; J: TRBJ2-1; length: 14; D: NA; V: TRBV25-1; DNA: TGTGCCAGCAGTGAAAGAGGCTACTACAATGAGCAGTTCTTC; CDR3: CASSERGYYNEQFF
size: NA; J: TRBJ2-7; length: 14; D: NA; V: TRBV6-5; DNA: TGTGCCAACAGTCCGGGACAAAGCTCCTACGAGCAGTACTTC; CDR3: CANSPGQSSYEQYF
size: NA; J: TRBJ2-1; length: 16; D: NA; V: TRBV6-2/TRBV6-3; DNA: TGTGCCAGCAGTTACGGAGGCCCACCACTATACAATGAGCAGTTCTTC; CDR3: CASSYGGPPLYNEQFF